This TCR beta chain was captured in a study of cytomegalovirus exposure and HLA in healthy donors. Study-wide findings and caveats: Investigators reported 150 to 200 TCR beta chains as tied to cytomegalovirus.

The CDR3 sequence is 16 residues long. Trimming at V came to 0 bases and at J to 4 bases, leaving 4 bases not matched to a gene. The germline V gene encodes CDR1 SGDLS and CDR2 YYNGEE. TCRdb's table, derived via immunoSEQ multiplex PCR, lists solely in-frame clones and lacks some. The repertoire includes 150,000 to 200,000 clones, roughly 86% of them detected once, and around 1.6% sits in the top ten. Points on this clone: Its target is not known.

The sequencing input was PBMCs. The V gene is TRBV9, the J gene TRBJ2-1; 10 positions match TRBD1. This receptor was obtained from a woman in her late teens or twenties in good health and CMV-seronegative. As DNA, the CDR3 is TGTGCCAGCAGCGTAGCAGGGACAGGGGTTTACAATGAGCAGTTCTTC. Translation gives CASSVAGTGVYNEQFF.